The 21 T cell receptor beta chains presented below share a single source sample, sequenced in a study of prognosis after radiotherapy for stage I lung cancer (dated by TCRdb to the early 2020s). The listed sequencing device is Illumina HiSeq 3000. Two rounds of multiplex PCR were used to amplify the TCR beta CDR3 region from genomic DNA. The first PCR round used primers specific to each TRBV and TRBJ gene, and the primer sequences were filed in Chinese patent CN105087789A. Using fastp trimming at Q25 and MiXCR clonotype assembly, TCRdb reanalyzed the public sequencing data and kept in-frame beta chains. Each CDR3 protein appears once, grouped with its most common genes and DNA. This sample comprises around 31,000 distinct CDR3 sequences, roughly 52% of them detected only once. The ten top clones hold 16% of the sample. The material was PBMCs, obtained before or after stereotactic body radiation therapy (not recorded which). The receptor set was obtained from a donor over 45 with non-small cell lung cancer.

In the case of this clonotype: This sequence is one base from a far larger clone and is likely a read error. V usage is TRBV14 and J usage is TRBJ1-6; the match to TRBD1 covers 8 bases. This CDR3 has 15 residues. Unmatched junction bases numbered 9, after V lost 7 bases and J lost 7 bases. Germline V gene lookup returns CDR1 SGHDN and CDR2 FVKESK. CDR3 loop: CASIFDRGRNSPLHF. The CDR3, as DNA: TGTGCCAGCATTTTTGACAGGGGTCGGAATTCACCCCTCCACTTT.

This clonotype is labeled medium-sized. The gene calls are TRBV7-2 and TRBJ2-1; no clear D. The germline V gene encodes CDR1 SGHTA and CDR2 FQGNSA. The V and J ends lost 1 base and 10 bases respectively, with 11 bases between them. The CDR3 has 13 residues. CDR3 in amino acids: CASSLESGGEQFF. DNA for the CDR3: TGTGCCAGCAGCTTAGAGAGTGGCGGCGAGCAGTTCTTC.

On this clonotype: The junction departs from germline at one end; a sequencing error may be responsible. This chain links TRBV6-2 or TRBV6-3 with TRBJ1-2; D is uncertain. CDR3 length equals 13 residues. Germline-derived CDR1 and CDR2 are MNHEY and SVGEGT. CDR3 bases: TGTGTCAGCAATATGATGGATCACTATGGCTACACCTTC. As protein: CVSNMMDHYGYTF.

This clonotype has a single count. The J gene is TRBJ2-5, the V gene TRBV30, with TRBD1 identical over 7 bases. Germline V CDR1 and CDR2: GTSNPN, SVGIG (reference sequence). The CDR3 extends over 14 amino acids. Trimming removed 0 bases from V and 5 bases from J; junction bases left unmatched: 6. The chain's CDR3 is CAWSVLGGQETQYF. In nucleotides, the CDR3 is TGTGCCTGGAGTGTTTTAGGGGGCCAGGAGACCCAGTACTTC.

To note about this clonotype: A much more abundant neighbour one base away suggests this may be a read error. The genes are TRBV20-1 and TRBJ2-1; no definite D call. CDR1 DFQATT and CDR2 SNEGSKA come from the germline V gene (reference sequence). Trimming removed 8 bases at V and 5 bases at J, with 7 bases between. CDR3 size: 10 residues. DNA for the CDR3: TGCAGTTGCCAGGACAATGAGCAGTTCTTC. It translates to CSCQDNEQFF.

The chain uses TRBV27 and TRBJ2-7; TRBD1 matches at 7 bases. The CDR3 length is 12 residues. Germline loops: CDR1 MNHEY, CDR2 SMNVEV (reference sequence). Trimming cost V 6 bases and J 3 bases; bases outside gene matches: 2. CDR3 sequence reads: CASRGDSYEQYF. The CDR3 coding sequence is TGTGCCAGCAGGGGGGACAGCTACGAGCAGTACTTC.

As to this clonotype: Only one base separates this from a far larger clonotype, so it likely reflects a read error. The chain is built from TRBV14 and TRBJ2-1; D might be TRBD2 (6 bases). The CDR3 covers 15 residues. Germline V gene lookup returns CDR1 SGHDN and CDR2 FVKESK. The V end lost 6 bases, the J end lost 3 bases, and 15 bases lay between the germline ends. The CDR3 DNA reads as TGTGCCAGCAGTGAGCCTACGGGGGTCTACAATGAGCAGTTCTTC. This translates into CASSEPTGVYNEQFF. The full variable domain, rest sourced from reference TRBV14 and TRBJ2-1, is EAGVTQFPSHSVIEKGQTVTLRCDPISGHDNLYWYRRVMGKEIKFLLHFVKESKQDESGMPNNRFLAERTGGTYSTLKVQPAELEDSGVYFCASSEPTGVYNEQFFGPGTRLTVL.

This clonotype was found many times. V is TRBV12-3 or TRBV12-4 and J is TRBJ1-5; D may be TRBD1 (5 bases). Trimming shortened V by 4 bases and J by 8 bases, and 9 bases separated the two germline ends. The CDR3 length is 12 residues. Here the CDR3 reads CASSSWGKPQHF. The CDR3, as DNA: TGTGCCAGCAGTTCCTGGGGGAAGCCCCAGCATTTT.

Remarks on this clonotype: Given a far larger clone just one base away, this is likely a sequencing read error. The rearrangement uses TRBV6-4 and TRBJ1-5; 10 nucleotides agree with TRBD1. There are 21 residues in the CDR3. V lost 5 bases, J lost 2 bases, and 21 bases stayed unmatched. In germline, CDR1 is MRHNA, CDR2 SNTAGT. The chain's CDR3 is CASSYYPRGTGVRFGNQPQHF. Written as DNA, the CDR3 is TGTGCCAGCAGTTACTACCCCAGGGGGACAGGGGTACGATTCGGCAATCAGCCCCAGCATTTT.

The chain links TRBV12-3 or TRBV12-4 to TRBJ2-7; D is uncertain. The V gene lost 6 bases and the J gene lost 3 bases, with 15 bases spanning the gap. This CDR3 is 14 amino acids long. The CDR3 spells CASSLSWSHYEQYF. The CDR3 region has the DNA TGTGCCAGCAGCCTTAGTTGGAGCCACTACGAGCAGTACTTC.

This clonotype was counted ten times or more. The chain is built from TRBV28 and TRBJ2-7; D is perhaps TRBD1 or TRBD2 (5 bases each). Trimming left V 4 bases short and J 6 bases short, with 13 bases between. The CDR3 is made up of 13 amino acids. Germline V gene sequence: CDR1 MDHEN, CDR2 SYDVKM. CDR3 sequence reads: CASSSPGRVEQYF. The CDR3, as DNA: TGTGCCAGCAGTTCTCCGGGGCGGGTCGAGCAGTACTTC. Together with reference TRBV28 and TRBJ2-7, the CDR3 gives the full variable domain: DVKVTQSSRYLVKRTGEKVFLECVQDMDHENMFWYRQDPGLGLRLIYFSYDVKMKEKGDIPEGYSVSREKKERFSLILESASTNQTSMYLCASSSPGRVEQYFGPGTRLTVT.

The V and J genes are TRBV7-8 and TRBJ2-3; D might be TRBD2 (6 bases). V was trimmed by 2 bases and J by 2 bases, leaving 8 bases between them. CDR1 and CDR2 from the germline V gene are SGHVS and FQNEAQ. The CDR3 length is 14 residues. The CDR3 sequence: CASSLRELTDTQYF. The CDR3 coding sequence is TGTGCCAGCAGCTTACGGGAGCTCACAGATACGCAGTATTTT.

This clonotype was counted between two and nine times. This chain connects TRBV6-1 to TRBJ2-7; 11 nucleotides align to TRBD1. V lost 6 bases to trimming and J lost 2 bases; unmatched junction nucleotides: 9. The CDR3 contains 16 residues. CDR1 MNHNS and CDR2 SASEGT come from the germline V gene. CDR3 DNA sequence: TGTGCCAGCAGCCAGGACAGGGGGCGGCCTCCCTACGAGCAGTACTTC. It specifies CASSQDRGRPPYEQYF.

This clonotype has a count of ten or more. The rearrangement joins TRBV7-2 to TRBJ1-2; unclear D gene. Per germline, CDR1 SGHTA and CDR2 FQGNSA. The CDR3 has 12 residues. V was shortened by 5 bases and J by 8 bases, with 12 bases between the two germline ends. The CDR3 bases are TGTGCCAGCAGCCCCGGTTTCGGGGGCTACACCTTC. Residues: CASSPGFGGYTF.

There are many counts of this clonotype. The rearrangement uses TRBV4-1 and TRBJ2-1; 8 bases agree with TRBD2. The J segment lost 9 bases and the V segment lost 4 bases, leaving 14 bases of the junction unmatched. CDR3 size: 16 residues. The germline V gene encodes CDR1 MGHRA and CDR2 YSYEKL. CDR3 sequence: CASSRALAGTGGEQFF. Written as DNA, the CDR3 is TGCGCCAGCAGCCGAGCCCTAGCGGGTACGGGGGGTGAGCAGTTCTTC.

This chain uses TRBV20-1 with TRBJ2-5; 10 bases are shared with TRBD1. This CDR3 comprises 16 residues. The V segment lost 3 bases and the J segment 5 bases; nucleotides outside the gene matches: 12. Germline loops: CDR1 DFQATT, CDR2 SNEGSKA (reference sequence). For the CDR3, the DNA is TGCAGTGCTAGGCACACGCGACAGGGGGCGGGTGAGACCCAGTACTTC. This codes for CSARHTRQGAGETQYF.

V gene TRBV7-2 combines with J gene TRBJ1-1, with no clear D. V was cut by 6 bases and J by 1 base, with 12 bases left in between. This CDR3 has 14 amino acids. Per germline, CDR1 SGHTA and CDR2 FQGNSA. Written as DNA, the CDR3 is TGTGCCAGCAGTTACCCCCGGCGGAACACTGAAGCTTTCTTT. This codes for CASSYPRRNTEAFF. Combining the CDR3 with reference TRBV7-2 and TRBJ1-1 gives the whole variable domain GAGVSQSPSNKVTEKGKDVELRCDPISGHTALYWYRQSLGQGLEFLIYFQGNSAPDKSGLPSDRFSAERTGGSVSTLTIQRTQQEDSAVYLCASSYPRRNTEAFFGQGTRLTVV.

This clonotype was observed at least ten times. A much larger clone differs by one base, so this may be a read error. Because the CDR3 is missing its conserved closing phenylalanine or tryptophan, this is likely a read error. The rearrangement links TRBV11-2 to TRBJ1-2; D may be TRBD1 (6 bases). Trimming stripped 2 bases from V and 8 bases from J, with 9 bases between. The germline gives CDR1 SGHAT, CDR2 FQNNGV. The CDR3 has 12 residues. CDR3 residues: CASSLQGNGYTL. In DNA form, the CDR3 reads TGTGCCAGCAGCTTACAGGGGAACGGCTACACCCTC.

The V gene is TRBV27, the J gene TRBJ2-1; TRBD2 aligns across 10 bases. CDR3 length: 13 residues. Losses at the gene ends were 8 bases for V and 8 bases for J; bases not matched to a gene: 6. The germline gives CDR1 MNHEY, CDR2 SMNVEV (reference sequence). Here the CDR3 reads CASWGTSVDEQFF. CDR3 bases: TGTGCCAGCTGGGGGACTAGCGTCGATGAGCAGTTCTTC.

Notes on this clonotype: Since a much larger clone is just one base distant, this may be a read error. The CDR3 nucleotides are TGCAGCGTCGGAAAGGGAAGTGGGTACGAGCAGTACTTC. Translating it yields CSVGKGSGYEQYF. V is TRBV29-1 and J is TRBJ2-7, with D hard to call. The ends were cut back, 6 bases at V and 4 bases at J, with 16 bases in the middle. The CDR3 has 13 amino acids. Germline V gene data show CDR1 as SQVTM and CDR2 as ANQGSEA.

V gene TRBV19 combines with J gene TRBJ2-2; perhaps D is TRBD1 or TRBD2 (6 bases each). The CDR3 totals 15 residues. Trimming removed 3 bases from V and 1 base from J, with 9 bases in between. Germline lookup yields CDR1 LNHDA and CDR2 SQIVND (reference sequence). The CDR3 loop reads CASSIEGGNTGELFF. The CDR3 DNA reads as TGTGCCAGTAGTATCGAGGGGGGGAACACCGGGGAGCTGTTTTTT.